The 30 T cell receptor beta chains given below trace back to one sample, sequenced in a study of chemoradiotherapy in HPV16-positive cancers. The assay was immunoSEQ multiplex PCR, and TCRdb's table has in-frame clones only and misses some. The sample includes 30,000 to 45,000 clones, 80% of them seen just once. Specimen: blood, collected from a patient who underwent chemoradiotherapy. These receptors were taken from a human donor with HPV-associated anogenital cancer.

The chain joins TRBV30 to TRBJ2-7; 7 bases are a match to TRBD1. CDR3 length: 17 amino acids. The ends lost 1 base at V and 0 bases at J; junction bases unmatched: 12. Germline CDR1 and CDR2: GTSNPN and SVGIG (reference sequence). CDR3 amino acids: CAWSARLQGKSSYEQYF. The CDR3 DNA sequence: TGTGCCTGGAGTGCACGATTACAGGGGAAGAGCTCCTACGAGCAGTACTTC.

The sample holds one count of this clone. The V and J genes are TRBV29-1 and TRBJ2-2; no firm D call. The length of the CDR3 is 13 residues. V gave up 4 bases and J gave up 3 bases, with 9 bases separating them. Germline CDR1 reads SQVTM; CDR2 reads ANQGSEA. Here the CDR3 DNA reads TGCAGCGTTGTGTCCACGGACACCGGGGAGCTGTTTTTT. Protein: CSVVSTDTGELFF.

This clone was recorded only once. Here the CDR3 reads CASRVSQGAYQPQHF. The CDR3 nucleotides read TGTGCCAGCAGAGTTTCACAGGGGGCCTATCAGCCCCAGCATTTT. The chain carries TRBV27 and TRBJ1-5, with 9 bases that match TRBD1. The CDR3 is 15 residues long. J gave up 5 bases and V 6 bases, and 8 bases lay outside the gene matches. Per germline, CDR1 MNHEY and CDR2 SMNVEV (reference sequence).

The chain is built from TRBV6-5 and TRBJ2-3; no clear D gene. The length of the CDR3 is 14 residues. The germline V gene has CDR1 MNHEY and CDR2 SVGAGI. Trimming removed 4 bases from V and 6 bases from J, with 14 bases in between. CDR3 in amino acids: CASSLIKGTDTQYF. The CDR3 bases are TGTGCCAGCAGTTTGATCAAGGGAACGGATACGCAGTATTTT.

This CDR3 reads CASSEERGAYSNQPQHF. The DNA of the CDR3 is TGTGCCAGCAGTGAAGAAAGGGGCGCCTATAGCAATCAGCCCCAGCATTTT. The genes are TRBV6-1 and TRBJ1-5, with a possible D match to TRBD1 (5 bases). The ends were cut back, 1 base at V and 0 bases at J, with 13 bases in the middle. The CDR3 has 17 residues. Germline V gene sequence: CDR1 MNHNS, CDR2 SASEGT.

The chain is built from TRBV19 and TRBJ1-2; D is possibly TRBD1 (5 bases). CDR1 LNHDA and CDR2 SQIVND come from the germline V gene (reference sequence). V gave up 4 bases and J gave up 1 base, with 7 bases separating them. CDR3 size: 13 residues. The CDR3 nucleotides are TGTGCCAGTAGTAATCAGGGTAACTATGGCTACACCTTC. Translation: CASSNQGNYGYTF.

The CDR3 nucleotides are TGTGCCATCAGCGATGACAATGAGCAGTTCTTC. As protein: CAISDDNEQFF. The chain carries TRBV10-3 and TRBJ2-1, with D uncertain. With 6 bases removed from V and 5 bases from J, the gap between germline ends came to 5 bases. This CDR3 comprises 11 residues. Per the germline V gene, CDR1 is ENHRY and CDR2 is SYGVKD.

CDR3 amino acids: CASSLSAGPDTQYF. As DNA, the CDR3 is TGTGCCAGCAGCTTAAGTGCGGGCCCAGATACGCAGTATTTT. The chain recombines TRBV7-3 with TRBJ2-3; D possibly corresponds to TRBD2 (5 bases). Germline V gene lookup returns CDR1 SGHTA and CDR2 FQGTGA. The length of the CDR3 is 14 residues. Between the trimmed V and J ends, which lost 1 base and 4 bases, there was a span of 9 bases.

The chain carries TRBV19 and TRBJ2-4; 8 nucleotides match TRBD1. The ends lost 9 bases at V and 1 base at J; junction bases unmatched: 17. The CDR3 has 18 amino acids. The V gene's germline CDR1 is LNHDA and CDR2 SQIVND (reference sequence). The CDR3 sequence: CASGVGQGYLWAKNIQYF. The CDR3 region has the DNA TGTGCCAGCGGAGTCGGACAGGGATATTTATGGGCCAAAAACATTCAGTACTTC.

DNA of the CDR3: TGTGCCAGCAGTTACCAGGGAAGGGACACTGAAGCTTTCTTT. This codes for CASSYQGRDTEAFF. V is TRBV6-5 and J is TRBJ1-1, with D perhaps matching TRBD1 (5 bases). Germline CDR1 reads MNHEY; CDR2 reads SVGAGI. Trimming pared 2 bases from V and 3 bases from J, leaving 10 bases between. The CDR3 consists of 14 residues.

The V and J genes are TRBV19 and TRBJ2-5, with 8 nucleotides matching TRBD1. The CDR3 is 16 residues long. Germline V CDR1 and CDR2: LNHDA, SQIVND (reference sequence). J was trimmed by 2 bases and V by 1 base; bases with no gene match: 6. The CDR3 loop reads CASSIGGTGEQETQYF. CDR3 coding DNA: TGTGCCAGTAGTATAGGTGGGACAGGAGAACAAGAGACCCAGTACTTC.

The chain uses TRBV27 and TRBJ1-2; D is ambiguous. Between the trimmed V and J ends, which lost 5 bases and 2 bases, there was a span of 21 bases. This CDR3 comprises 17 residues. Germline CDR1 is MNHEY and CDR2 is SMNVEV (reference sequence). The CDR3 spells CASSPLNPRRGNYGYTF. The CDR3 nucleotides are TGTGCCAGCAGTCCCTTAAACCCCCGGAGAGGAAACTATGGCTACACCTTC.

The chain couples TRBV9 to TRBJ1-1; D gene unclear. CDR1 is SGDLS and CDR2 is YYNGEE in the germline V gene. This CDR3 contains 12 residues. Trimming removed 4 bases from V and 8 bases from J, with 12 bases in between. The CDR3 DNA follows: TGTGCCAGCAGCCCCCCTGCAGCCGAAGCTTTCTTT. Translation gives CASSPPAAEAFF.

This rearrangement joins TRBV12-5 to TRBJ2-5; D is unresolved. Germline lookup yields CDR1 LGHNT and CDR2 FRNRAP. This CDR3 has 14 amino acids. The V end lost 9 bases, the J end lost 0 bases, and 14 bases lay between the germline ends. The DNA for the CDR3 is TGTGCTAGCCAGTTGGCCATCTACCAAGAGACCCAGTACTTC. Translated, it gives CASQLAIYQETQYF.

The V call is TRBV2, the J call TRBJ2-3; tentatively, D is TRBD2 (5 bases). The V and J ends lost 4 bases and 1 base respectively, with 12 bases between them. The CDR3 sequence is 15 residues long. Germline values: CDR1 SNHLY, CDR2 FYNNEI. DNA of the CDR3: TGTGCCAGCAGTGCCCCTGGACTGGGCACAGATACGCAGTATTTT. Protein sequence: CASSAPGLGTDTQYF.

V is TRBV6-5 and J is TRBJ1-1; maybe TRBD1 (5 bases). The CDR3 covers 14 residues. The ends were cut back, 2 bases at V and 3 bases at J, with 10 bases in the middle. The V gene's germline CDR1 is MNHEY and CDR2 SVGAGI. In DNA form, the CDR3 reads TGTGCCAGCAGTTACGGGCGGACATACACTGAAGCTTTCTTT. Translating gives CASSYGRTYTEAFF.

The V call is TRBV5-1, the J call TRBJ1-2; D perhaps matches TRBD1 (5 bases). Per germline, CDR1 SGHRS and CDR2 YFSETQ. This CDR3 comprises 13 residues. V was shortened by 4 bases and J by 3 bases, with 10 bases between the two germline ends. Here the CDR3 DNA reads TGCGCCAGCAGCCCCGACAGCGACTATGGCTACACCTTC. This gives the protein CASSPDSDYGYTF. The variable domain in full, completed from reference TRBV5-1 and TRBJ1-2, reads KAGVTQTPRYLIKTRGQQVTLSCSPISGHRSVSWYQQTPGQGLQFLFEYFSETQRNKGNFPGRFSGRQFSNSRSEMNVSTLELGDSALYLCASSPDSDYGYTFGSGTRLTVV.

The chain joins TRBV30 to TRBJ1-2; 7 positions agree with TRBD1. The V segment lost 0 bases and the J segment 7 bases; nucleotides outside the gene matches: 11. The CDR3 is 15 amino acids. Germline lookup yields CDR1 GTSNPN and CDR2 SVGIG (reference sequence). The CDR3 here is CAWSVNGQGVGGYTF. In nucleotides, the CDR3 is TGTGCCTGGAGTGTAAATGGGCAGGGGGTTGGTGGCTACACCTTC.

V is TRBV9 and J is TRBJ1-3; D is unclear. Trimming took off 0 bases at V and 3 bases at J, with 10 bases between the two ends. The CDR3 is made up of 15 amino acids. The germline CDR1 and CDR2 sequences are SGDLS and YYNGEE. CDR3 region: CASSVGGRGGNTIYF. The CDR3 nucleotides read TGTGCCAGCAGCGTAGGGGGAAGAGGTGGAAACACCATATATTTT.

The chain joins TRBV6-5 to TRBJ2-1; 12 bases are a match to TRBD2. In germline, CDR1 is MNHEY, CDR2 SVGAGI. V shed 8 bases and J 7 bases; nucleotides not matched to a gene: 9. This CDR3 is built from 15 residues. CDR3 sequence reads: CASGFLAGGQNEQFF. The CDR3 DNA sequence: TGTGCCAGCGGATTCCTAGCGGGGGGGCAAAATGAGCAGTTCTTC.

V is TRBV5-8 and J is TRBJ1-1; 8 bases align to TRBD1. This CDR3 spans 16 amino acids. Germline V gene data show CDR1 as SGHTS and CDR2 as YDEGEE. V was pared by 0 bases and J by 2 bases, with 6 bases of the junction left unmatched. CDR3 sequence: CASSLATGQGNTEAFF. The CDR3 nucleotides are TGTGCCAGCAGCTTGGCAACTGGACAGGGCAACACTGAAGCTTTCTTT.

The genes are TRBV18 and TRBJ2-7; D gene unclear. CDR1 is KGHSH and CDR2 is LQKENI in the germline V gene. The CDR3 runs to 13 residues. Trimming removed 6 bases from V and 0 bases from J, with 9 bases in between. The CDR3 DNA is TGTGCCAGCTCCCCGAGGAGCTCCTACGAGCAGTACTTC. It codes for CASSPRSSYEQYF.

J is TRBJ1-5 and V is TRBV4-1, with D tentatively TRBD1 (5 bases). The CDR3 runs to 15 residues. The V and J ends lost 2 bases and 6 bases respectively, with 14 bases between them. Germline V gives CDR1 MGHRA, CDR2 YSYEKL. CDR3 nucleotides: TGCGCCAGCAGCCAACAGGGTTTAGGAGGTCAGCCCCAGCATTTT. This codes for CASSQQGLGGQPQHF.

The chain links TRBV6-6 to TRBJ2-7; D not resolved. Germline V gene lookup returns CDR1 MNHNY and CDR2 SVGAGI (reference sequence). V was cut by 2 bases and J by 5 bases, with 10 bases left in between. This CDR3 spans 13 amino acids. The CDR3 bases are TGTGCCAGCAGTTACAAAGGGCTGGACGAGCAGTACTTC. It translates to CASSYKGLDEQYF.

CDR3 residues: CASSFRLGSLGGFYGYTF. The CDR3 DNA reads as TGTGCCAGCAGCTTCCGACTAGGGTCACTCGGCGGATTCTATGGCTACACCTTC. The chain couples TRBV7-8 to TRBJ1-2; no clear D. V gave up 3 bases and J gave up 4 bases, with 24 bases separating them. The CDR3 consists of 18 residues. CDR1 and CDR2 (germline): SGHVS, FQNEAQ.

The gene calls are TRBV7-2 and TRBJ2-1, with 10 positions matching TRBD2. V shed 7 bases and J 8 bases; nucleotides not matched to a gene: 17. There are 17 residues in the CDR3. Germline CDR1 is SGHTA and CDR2 is FQGNSA. CDR3 bases: TGTGCCAGCACTCTAGGGAGCGGGGGGGCCATCGTGCATGAGCAGTTCTTC. Translated, it gives CASTLGSGGAIVHEQFF.

The chain has TRBV9 and TRBJ2-1; 13 nucleotides line up with TRBD2. The V and J ends lost 4 bases and 6 bases, in that order; junction bases with no gene match: 7. This CDR3 is built from 16 residues. Germline V gives CDR1 SGDLS, CDR2 YYNGEE. The CDR3 loop is CASSPRLAGGINEQFF. CDR3 nucleotides: TGTGCCAGCAGCCCTCGACTAGCGGGGGGAATCAATGAGCAGTTCTTC.

The chain is built from TRBV12-5 and TRBJ1-1, with D possibly TRBD1 on 6 matching bases. Germline V gene data show CDR1 as LGHNT and CDR2 as FRNRAP. Trimming removed 4 bases at V and 1 base at J, with 13 bases between. This CDR3 spans 15 amino acids. CDR3 sequence: CASGSRETGNTEAFF. The CDR3 coding sequence is TGTGCTAGTGGTTCCAGAGAGACAGGGAACACTGAAGCTTTCTTT.

This chain links TRBV27 with TRBJ2-2; D not certain. Trimming removed 1 base at V and 6 bases at J, with 3 bases between. From germline, CDR1 is MNHEY and CDR2 SMNVEV (reference sequence). There are 12 residues in the CDR3. Here the CDR3 DNA reads TGTGCCAGCAGTTTATTTTCCGGGGAGCTGTTTTTT. This encodes CASSLFSGELFF.

The CDR3 sequence is CASSYGRGEPQHF. Written as DNA, the CDR3 is TGTGCCAGCAGTTACGGGCGCGGAGAGCCCCAGCATTTT. The chain is built from TRBV6-5 and TRBJ1-5; D remains ambiguous. Germline V gene sequence: CDR1 MNHEY, CDR2 SVGAGI. Deletions cut 2 bases from V and 8 bases from J, with 10 bases between. The CDR3 spans 13 residues.